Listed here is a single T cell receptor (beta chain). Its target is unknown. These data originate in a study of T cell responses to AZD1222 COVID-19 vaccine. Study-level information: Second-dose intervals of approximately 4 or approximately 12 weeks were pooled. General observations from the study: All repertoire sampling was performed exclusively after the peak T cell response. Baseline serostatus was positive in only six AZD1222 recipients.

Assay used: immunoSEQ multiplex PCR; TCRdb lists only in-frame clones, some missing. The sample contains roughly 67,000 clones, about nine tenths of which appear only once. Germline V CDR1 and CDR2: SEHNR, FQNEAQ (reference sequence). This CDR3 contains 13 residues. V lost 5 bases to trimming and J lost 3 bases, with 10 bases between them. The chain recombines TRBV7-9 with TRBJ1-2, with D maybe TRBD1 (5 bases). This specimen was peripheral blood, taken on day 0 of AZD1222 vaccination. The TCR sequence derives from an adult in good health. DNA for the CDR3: TGTGCCAGCAGCCCCTCCAGGGACTATGGCTACACCTTC. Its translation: CASSPSRDYGYTF.